This T cell receptor (beta chain) originates from a study of blood T cell repertoires in COVID-19. Study summary: Samples taken during acute and convalescent COVID-19 were collected in the United States, Italy and Spain. The cDNA or gDNA used as material had been derived from T cells, B-cell-depleted T cells, or PBMCs.

In the original analysis: Reference gene primer amplification gave estimated nucleated cell counts. TCRdb keeps only in-frame clones here, not all; method: immunoSEQ multiplex PCR. V and J calls and clone size follow that table, whereas D and trimming were derived from the DNA. The data show approximately 140,000 clones, with approximately 84% seen just once and approximately 3% held by the top ten. Germline lookup yields CDR1 GTSNPN and CDR2 SVGIG (reference sequence). This CDR3 spans 13 amino acids. Trimming took 5 bases from V and 6 from J; bases not matched to a gene: 4. Everyone who took part was roughly 18 to 89 years old, and they came from over 20 US areas.

The source is a woman aged 45 to 65 with acute COVID-19. The rearrangement uses TRBV30 and TRBJ2-1, with 10 nucleotides matching TRBD2. Input material: PBMCs or T cells enriched from blood (not recorded which). The CDR3 sequence is CAWASGRRNEQFF. In nucleotides, the CDR3 is TGTGCCTGGGCTAGCGGGAGACGCAATGAGCAGTTCTTC.